This TCR beta chain was documented in a study of post-analysis software for immune sequencing data. Study background: In terms of disease course, relapsing-remitting, secondary progressive and progressive-relapsing multiple sclerosis were included.

On this clonotype: Antigen unknown.

TCR beta cDNA libraries included unique molecular identifiers. Input of roughly 1 to 11 million T cells yielded some 500,000 cDNA molecules. TCRdb passed the PCR reads through MiXCR, listing each CDR3 protein once. This sample has about 820,000 distinct CDR3 sequences, with roughly 50% found just once. Study findings and constraints: Under F measure analysis, samples from one preparation batch co-clustered strongly. Compared with controls, patients showed significantly lower normalized Chao1 diversity.

This clonotype originated in a girl between 10 and 17 years old with multiple sclerosis. The sample taken for sequencing was blood.

This chain's CDR3 is CASSPTKRDVGETQYF. Here the CDR3 DNA reads TGTGCCAGCAGCCCCACAAAGAGGGACGTGGGGGAGACCCAGTACTTC. The rearrangement links TRBV7-3 to TRBJ2-5; D is possibly TRBD1 or TRBD2 (5 bases each). V was shortened by 5 bases and J by 5 bases, with 21 bases between the two germline ends. Germline CDR1 reads SGHTA; CDR2 reads FQGTGA. The CDR3 is 16 residues long.